This TCR beta chain was documented in a study of control samples from healthy donors and cancer patients. Here immunoSEQ multiplex PCR was the method, and the copy in TCRdb shows in-frame clones only, minus some. The profile shows about 120,000 clones, about 87% of them singletons. The CDR3 consists of 16 residues. CDR1 is SGHDN and CDR2 is FVKESK in the germline V gene. J gave up 5 bases and V 7 bases, and 13 bases lay outside the gene matches. The sample comprised blood. The chain carries TRBV14 and TRBJ2-3; TRBD1 matches 9 bases. This TCR came from a man aged 55 to 70 in good health. CDR3 loop: CASTPFGTGRVDTQYF. CDR3 nucleotide sequence: TGTGCCAGCACCCCCTTCGGGACAGGGCGGGTAGATACGCAGTATTTT.